This T cell receptor (beta chain) was identified during a study of shared clonotypes between healthy human individuals. Notes on the study in general: In the sorted subsets, rarefaction showed sequencing was incomplete despite large depth. Blood was the only sampled material, and tissue repertoires likely differ.

Deep was the level used in running the assay. Every immunoSEQ plate was one replicate of a subset's evenly spread DNA. Repertoires were generated with immunoSEQ multiplex PCR, while TCRdb's copy carries only in-frame clones and drops some. The table includes around 2,000,000 clones, roughly 96% detected once. Notes on this clone: The antigen remains undetermined.

V shed 6 bases and J shed 1 base, with 12 bases lying between them. Looked up from germline, CDR1 is MRHNA and CDR2 is SNTAGT. The CDR3 has 14 residues. The clonotype was recovered from a man younger than 35 in good health. The sequenced sample was naive CD4+ T cells sorted from blood. Subset given: CD45RA+ positively selected. This chain uses TRBV6-4 with TRBJ1-1, with D perhaps matching TRBD1 (5 bases). The CDR3 sequence: CASRPQAANTEAFF. The CDR3 nucleotides read TGTGCCAGCAGGCCACAGGCGGCGAACACTGAAGCTTTCTTT.